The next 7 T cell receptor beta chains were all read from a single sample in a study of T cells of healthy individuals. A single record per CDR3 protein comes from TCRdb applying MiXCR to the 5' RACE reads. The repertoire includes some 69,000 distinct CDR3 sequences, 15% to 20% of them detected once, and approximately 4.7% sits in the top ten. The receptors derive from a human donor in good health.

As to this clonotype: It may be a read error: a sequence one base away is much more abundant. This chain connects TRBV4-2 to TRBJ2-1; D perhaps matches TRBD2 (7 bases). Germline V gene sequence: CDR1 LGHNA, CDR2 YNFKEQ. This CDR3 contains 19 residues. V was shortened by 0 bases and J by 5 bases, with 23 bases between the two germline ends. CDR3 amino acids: CASSQDPAGARVLDNEQFF. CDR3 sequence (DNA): TGTGCCAGCAGCCAAGATCCGGCGGGGGCGCGGGTGCTCGACAATGAGCAGTTCTTC.

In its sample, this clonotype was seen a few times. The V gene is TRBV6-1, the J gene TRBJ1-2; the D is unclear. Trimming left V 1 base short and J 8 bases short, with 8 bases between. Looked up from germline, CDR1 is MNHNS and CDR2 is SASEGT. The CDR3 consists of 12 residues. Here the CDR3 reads CASSEGTPGYTF. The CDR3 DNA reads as TGTGCCAGCAGTGAAGGGACCCCCGGCTACACCTTC.

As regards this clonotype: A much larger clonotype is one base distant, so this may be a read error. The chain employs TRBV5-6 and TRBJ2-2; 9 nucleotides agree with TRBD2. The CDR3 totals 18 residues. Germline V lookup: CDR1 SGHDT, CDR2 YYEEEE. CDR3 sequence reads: CASSPTVGGRAYTGGLFF. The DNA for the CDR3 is TGTGCCAGCAGCCCTACCGTAGGCGGGAGGGCCTACACCGGGGGGCTGTTTTTT.

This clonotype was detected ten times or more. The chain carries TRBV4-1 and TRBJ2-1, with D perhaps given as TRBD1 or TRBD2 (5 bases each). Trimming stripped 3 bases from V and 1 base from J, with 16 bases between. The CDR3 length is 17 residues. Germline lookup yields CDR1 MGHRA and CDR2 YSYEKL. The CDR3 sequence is CASSQGRGLQSYNEQFF. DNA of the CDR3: TGCGCCAGCAGCCAGGGGCGAGGACTTCAGTCCTACAATGAGCAGTTCTTC.

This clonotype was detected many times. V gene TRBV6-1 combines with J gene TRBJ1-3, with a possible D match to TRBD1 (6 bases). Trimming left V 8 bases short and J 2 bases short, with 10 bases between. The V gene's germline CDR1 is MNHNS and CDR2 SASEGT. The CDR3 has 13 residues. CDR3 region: CASAGAAGNTIYF. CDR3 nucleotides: TGTGCCAGCGCGGGGGCAGCTGGAAACACCATATATTTT.

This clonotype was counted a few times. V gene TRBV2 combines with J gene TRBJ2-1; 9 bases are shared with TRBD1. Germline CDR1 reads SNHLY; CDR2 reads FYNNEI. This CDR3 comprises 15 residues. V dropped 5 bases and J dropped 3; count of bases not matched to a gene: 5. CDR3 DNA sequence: TGTGCCAGCAGTCTACAGGGGGCAAGCTACAATGAGCAGTTCTTC. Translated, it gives CASSLQGASYNEQFF.

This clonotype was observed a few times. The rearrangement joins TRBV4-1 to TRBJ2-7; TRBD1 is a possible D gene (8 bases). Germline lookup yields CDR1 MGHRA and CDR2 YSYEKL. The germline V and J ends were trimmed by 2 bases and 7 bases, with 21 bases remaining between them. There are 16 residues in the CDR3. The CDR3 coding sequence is TGCGCCAGCAGCCAAACAGGGGGGGCGAGAGTGGGGGAGCAGTACTTC. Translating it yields CASSQTGGARVGEQYF.